Listed below are T cell receptor beta chains from one sample, sequenced in a study of radiation and T cells in renal cell carcinoma. Produced via immunoSEQ multiplex PCR; TCRdb's table is partial and in-frame only. This sample carries tens of thousands of clones, approximately 83% of them seen once, and the ten largest clones take 22%. Sequenced here: blood, sampled from a patient whose treatment included radiotherapy and nephrectomy. These receptors all stem from a woman aged 45-60 years with renal cell carcinoma. Each CDR3 is given with its conserved first and last residue. A D gene is named only where the DNA matches it firmly. Clone size is given for some rows only: seen once, a few or many times, or a class if the clone is expanded.

v_call	d_call	clone_size	j_call	cdr3_aa	cdr3_nt
TRBV4-1	TRBD2	NA	TRBJ2-1	CASSQSGLLAGGEQFF	TGCGCCAGCAGCCAATCAGGATTACTAGCGGGAGGTGAACAGTTCTTC
TRBV9	NA	NA	TRBJ2-1	CASGLGTGLNEQFF	TGTGCCAGCGGATTGGGGACTGGACTCAATGAGCAGTTCTTC
TRBV2	TRBD1	NA	TRBJ2-4	CASSDPGGAKNIQYF	TGTGCCAGCAGTGATCCAGGGGGAGCCAAAAACATTCAGTACTTC
TRBV7-9	TRBD2	NA	TRBJ2-7	CASSYGGLADEQYF	TGTGCCAGCAGCTACGGGGGACTAGCGGACGAGCAGTACTTC
TRBV30	NA	NA	TRBJ2-1	CAWTLGTLALDEQFF	TGTGCCTGGACCTTGGGGACCCTGGCACTCGATGAGCAGTTCTTC
TRBV4-2	TRBD1	NA	TRBJ2-2	CASSPRPGQGVTGELFF	TGTGCCAGCAGCCCACGCCCGGGACAGGGGGTAACCGGGGAGCTGTTTTTT
TRBV7-2	NA	NA	TRBJ1-1	CASSSKQWTEAFF	TGTGCCAGCAGCTCGAAGCAGTGGACTGAAGCTTTCTTT
TRBV15	TRBD1	NA	TRBJ2-5	CATSQDRAGTQYF	TGTGCCACCAGCCAAGACAGGGCCGGGACCCAGTACTTC
TRBV11-3	NA	NA	TRBJ1-4	CATGWRDEKLFF	TGTGCCACCGGGTGGAGGGATGAAAAACTGTTTTTT
TRBV21-1	NA	few	TRBJ2-5	CASSKDGLALAGGGETQYF	TGTGCCAGCAGCAAAGACGGTCTAGCCCTAGCGGGAGGGGGCGAGACCCAGTACTTC
TRBV5-6	NA	NA	TRBJ1-2	CASRSGPGARGYTF	TGTGCCAGCAGATCCGGGCCAGGGGCGCGGGGCTACACCTTC
TRBV18	NA	NA	TRBJ1-5	CASSRVTGTYSNQPQHF	TGTGCCAGCTCACGAGTGACAGGCACCTATAGCAATCAGCCCCAGCATTTT
TRBV9	NA	NA	TRBJ1-1	CASSVGSGNTEAFF	TGTGCCAGCAGCGTAGGATCTGGGAACACTGAAGCTTTCTTT
TRBV27	NA	NA	TRBJ2-2	CASSRGANTGELFF	TGTGCCAGCAGTCGGGGCGCGAACACCGGGGAGCTGTTTTTT
TRBV9	NA	NA	TRBJ2-3	CASSPRERNTDTQYF	TGTGCCAGCAGCCCCCGAGAGAGAAACACAGATACGCAGTATTTT
TRBV19	TRBD1	few	TRBJ2-3	CASTPTGGTDTQYF	TGTGCCAGTACCCCGACAGGGGGCACAGATACGCAGTATTTT
TRBV19	TRBD2	many	TRBJ2-3	CASRKGLAGTDTQYF	TGTGCCAGTAGAAAGGGACTAGCGGGGACAGATACGCAGTATTTT
TRBV5-1	NA	NA	TRBJ2-7	CASSLDDSYEQYF	TGCGCCAGCAGCCTGGACGACAGCTACGAGCAGTACTTC
TRBV5-4	NA	NA	TRBJ2-1	CASSARREQFF	TGTGCCAGCAGCGCACGGAGGGAGCAGTTCTTC
TRBV6-1	NA	NA	TRBJ2-3	CASSVGTDTQYF	TGTGCCAGCAGTGTGGGCACAGATACGCAGTATTTT
TRBV6-6	TRBD2	NA	TRBJ2-7	CASSYGRAGERFEQYF	TGTGCCAGCAGCTACGGACGAGCGGGAGAAAGGTTCGAGCAGTACTTC
TRBV15	NA	NA	TRBJ2-6	CATSRGGTGSSGANVLTF	TGTGCCACCAGCAGAGGCGGGACTGGAAGCTCTGGGGCCAACGTCCTGACTTTC
TRBV7-2	TRBD1	once	TRBJ2-3	CASSHNTGGSDTQYF	TGTGCCAGCAGCCACAATACAGGGGGATCAGATACGCAGTATTTT
TRBV7-9	NA	few	TRBJ1-4	CASRETGGGGEKLFF	TGTGCCAGCAGGGAAACAGGAGGTGGCGGTGAAAAACTGTTTTTT
TRBV19	TRBD1	few	TRBJ1-1	CASKISDRRNTEAFF	TGTGCCAGTAAGATATCGGACAGGCGGAACACTGAAGCTTTCTTT
TRBV27	NA	NA	TRBJ1-5	CASSPLATYSNQPQHF	TGTGCCAGCAGTCCCCTGGCAACCTATAGCAATCAGCCCCAGCATTTT
TRBV2	TRBD2	few	TRBJ2-1	CASSGGLADYNEQFF	TGTGCCAGCAGTGGGGGACTAGCGGACTACAATGAGCAGTTCTTC
TRBV7-2	NA	NA	TRBJ2-5	CASSLGSGDQETQYF	TGTGCCAGCAGCTTAGGGTCGGGGGACCAAGAGACCCAGTACTTC
TRBV6-5	TRBD1	NA	TRBJ2-5	CASSYTGGDEETQYF	TGTGCCAGCAGCTATACAGGGGGCGATGAAGAGACCCAGTACTTC
TRBV9	NA	once	TRBJ1-5	CASSSGASAHQPQHF	TGTGCCAGCAGCTCAGGGGCCAGCGCCCATCAGCCCCAGCATTTT
TRBV15	TRBD1	few	TRBJ1-1	CATSRDREGEAFF	TGTGCCACCAGCAGGGACAGGGAGGGTGAAGCTTTCTTT
TRBV27	TRBD2	NA	TRBJ2-3	CASSLKWEGADTQYF	TGTGCCAGCAGTTTAAAGTGGGAGGGAGCAGATACGCAGTATTTT
TRBV19	NA	NA	TRBJ2-3	CASSSTQPWEIDTQYF	TGTGCCAGTAGTTCAACACAACCCTGGGAGATAGATACGCAGTATTTT
TRBV5-1	TRBD1	NA	TRBJ1-1	CASSLGDRGVTEAFF	TGCGCCAGCAGCTTGGGTGACAGGGGGGTAACTGAAGCTTTCTTT
TRBV9	NA	NA	TRBJ2-5	CASSPGPWAETQYF	TGTGCCAGCAGCCCGGGACCCTGGGCGGAGACCCAGTACTTC
TRBV18	TRBD2	NA	TRBJ2-7	CASSPRGGSRNEQYF	TGTGCCAGCTCACCACGGGGGGGTAGTCGAAACGAGCAGTACTTC
TRBV28	TRBD1	NA	TRBJ1-5	CASTASGGNQPQHF	TGTGCCAGCACCGCGTCAGGGGGGAATCAGCCCCAGCATTTT
TRBV7-2	TRBD2	NA	TRBJ2-5	CASSLERAGGSETQYF	TGTGCCAGCAGCTTAGAAAGAGCGGGGGGTTCAGAGACCCAGTACTTC
TRBV4-3	NA	NA	TRBJ2-7	CASSQVKGYEQYF	TGCGCCAGCAGCCAAGTAAAGGGATACGAGCAGTACTTC
TRBV18	NA	few	TRBJ1-1	CASSPLGEDTEAFF	TGTGCCAGCTCACCGCTAGGGGAGGACACTGAAGCTTTCTTT
TRBV11-2	NA	few	TRBJ2-7	CASSLGVELREQYF	TGTGCCAGCAGCTTAGGTGTGGAGCTTAGGGAGCAGTACTTC
TRBV2	TRBD1	NA	TRBJ2-5	CASRGQGQMGTQYF	TGTGCCAGCAGAGGACAGGGTCAAATGGGGACCCAGTACTTC
TRBV27	TRBD1	once	TRBJ2-7	CASSPRTGLTFLKEQYF	TGTGCCAGCAGTCCCAGGACAGGCCTTACGTTTCTTAAAGAGCAGTACTTC
TRBV27	NA	NA	TRBJ1-4	CASRKQGGDEKLFF	TGTGCCAGCAGAAAACAGGGAGGAGATGAAAAACTGTTTTTT
TRBV4-3	TRBD2	once	TRBJ2-1	CASSQDPPVTLAEGGNEQFF	TGCGCCAGCAGCCAAGATCCCCCCGTCACACTAGCGGAGGGTGGAAATGAGCAGTTCTTC
TRBV5-1	NA	NA	TRBJ1-2	CASSLRDRAPYGYTF	TGCGCCAGCAGCTTACGAGACAGAGCCCCCTATGGCTACACCTTC
TRBV10-3	NA	NA	TRBJ2-2	CAISEQEDTGELFF	TGTGCCATCAGTGAGCAGGAAGACACCGGGGAGCTGTTTTTT
TRBV5-1	TRBD1	NA	TRBJ2-2	CASSSLQGSGTGELFF	TGCGCCAGCAGCTCCTTACAGGGGTCAGGCACCGGGGAGCTGTTTTTT
TRBV7-2	NA	NA	TRBJ2-5	CASSPPTEAGTQYF	TGTGCCAGCAGCCCCCCCACTGAGGCGGGGACCCAGTACTTC
TRBV19	TRBD2	once	TRBJ2-7	CASSIAGTSGIYEQYF	TGTGCCAGTAGTATAGCGGGGACTAGCGGGATCTACGAGCAGTACTTC
TRBV4-2	TRBD2	NA	TRBJ2-5	CASTTSLAGETQYF	TGTGCCAGCACCACAAGCTTAGCGGGAGAGACCCAGTACTTC
TRBV5-5	TRBD2	NA	TRBJ2-1	CASSLFSSGGIEQFF	TGTGCCAGCAGCTTGTTTTCGAGCGGGGGGATTGAGCAGTTCTTC